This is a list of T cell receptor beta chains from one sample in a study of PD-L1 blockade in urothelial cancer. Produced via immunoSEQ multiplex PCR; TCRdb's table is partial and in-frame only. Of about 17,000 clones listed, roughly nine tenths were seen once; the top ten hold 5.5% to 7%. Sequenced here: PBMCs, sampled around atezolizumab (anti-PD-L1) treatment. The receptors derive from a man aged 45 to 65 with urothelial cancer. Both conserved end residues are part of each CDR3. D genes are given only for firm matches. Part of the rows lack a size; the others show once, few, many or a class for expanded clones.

TGCAGCGTTGAAAACAGGGAAGAAAAGACCCAGTACTTC	CSVENREEKTQYF	-	-	TRBJ2-5	TRBV29-1
TGTGCCAGTAGTACCACAGGGGCCTACGAGCAGTACTTC	CASSTTGAYEQYF	TRBD1	-	TRBJ2-7	TRBV19
TGTGCCAGCAGCTCGCCGGGACAGGGACCTGGGGCCAACGTCCTGACTTTC	CASSSPGQGPGANVLTF	TRBD1	-	TRBJ2-6	TRBV5-4
TGCGCCAGCAGCTTGGGGGACAGGACTGAAGCTTTCTTT	CASSLGDRTEAFF	TRBD1	-	TRBJ1-1	TRBV5-1
TGTGCCACCAGCAGACGGACAGGGGCGTTCTATGGCTACACCTTC	CATSRRTGAFYGYTF	TRBD1	-	TRBJ1-2	TRBV15
TGTGCCTGGAGTGTAAGGGCAGGGGGCACTGAAGCTTTCTTT	CAWSVRAGGTEAFF	TRBD1	-	TRBJ1-1	TRBV30
TGTGCCAGCAGCCCGCGCCGGGACAGAGAAGAGACCCAGTACTTC	CASSPRRDREETQYF	TRBD1	-	TRBJ2-5	TRBV11-3
TGTGCCAGCAGCAGGGACAGGGGGCAGGGAAACACCATATATTTT	CASSRDRGQGNTIYF	TRBD1	-	TRBJ1-3	TRBV7-6
TGTGCCTGGAGTGTAACCCCAGGGGGCGCGTCCGGGGAGCTGTTTTTT	CAWSVTPGGASGELFF	TRBD1	once	TRBJ2-2	TRBV30
TGTGCCAGCAGACATCCGGGACTAGCAGTGTACGAGCAGTACTTC	CASRHPGLAVYEQYF	TRBD2	-	TRBJ2-7	TRBV6-5
TGTGCCAGCAGCCGATTAGCAACCCTACAAGAGACCCAGTACTTC	CASSRLATLQETQYF	-	-	TRBJ2-5	TRBV7-2
TGTGCCAGTAGCCCGCTCCGGACTAGCGGGGGGGCAGAGACCCAGTACTTC	CASSPLRTSGGAETQYF	TRBD2	-	TRBJ2-5	TRBV19
TGTGCCAGCAGGCGGGACAGTGCAGATACGCAGTATTTT	CASRRDSADTQYF	-	-	TRBJ2-3	TRBV6-4
TGTGCCAGCAGCTCGACTGGGAGCGGGGGAATCACAGATACGCAGTATTTT	CASSSTGSGGITDTQYF	TRBD2	-	TRBJ2-3	TRBV7-3
TGCGCCAGCAGCTTCGGGGGCGGGGAGCTGTTTTTT	CASSFGGGELFF	-	-	TRBJ2-2	TRBV5-1
TGTGCCAGCAGCTTGGGTACGGGGGTCTCCTACGAGCAGTACTTC	CASSLGTGVSYEQYF	-	once	TRBJ2-7	TRBV5-4
TGCGCCAGCAGCCAAGTCTTTGAGACTGGGGCCAACGTCCTGACTTTC	CASSQVFETGANVLTF	-	once	TRBJ2-6	TRBV4-1
TGTGCCAGCAGCTTAATTGCAGGGGGCGCAGCTACGCAGTATTTT	CASSLIAGGAATQYF	TRBD1	-	TRBJ2-3	TRBV7-9
TGTGCCAGCAGTTACAGCGGGAGGGGGAAAGATACGCAGTATTTT	CASSYSGRGKDTQYF	TRBD2	-	TRBJ2-3	TRBV6-6
TGTGCCAGCAGTTACGGAGGAGGCGGGGGGGAGTATGGCTACACCTTC	CASSYGGGGGEYGYTF	-	-	TRBJ1-2	TRBV6-6
TGCGCCAGCAGACAGCAGCCGGGGGAGCAGTACTTC	CASRQQPGEQYF	-	once	TRBJ2-7	TRBV5-1
TGCGCCAGCAGCCAAGCATCAGATACGCAGTATTTT	CASSQASDTQYF	-	-	TRBJ2-3	TRBV4-3
TGTGCCAGCACGGACAGCGGGGGGACCACAGATACGCAGTATTTT	CASTDSGGTTDTQYF	TRBD2	few	TRBJ2-3	TRBV6-5
TGTGCCAGCACCTGGAGGCGTATGGGGGGTGAGACCCAGTACTTC	CASTWRRMGGETQYF	-	-	TRBJ2-5	TRBV5-6
TGTGCCAGTAGGCGGGAGGGGGGAGAAACTAGCACAGATACGCAGTATTTT	CASRREGGETSTDTQYF	TRBD2	-	TRBJ2-3	TRBV19
TGTGCCAGCAGATCCGGGACAGGGCGGAACGAGCAGTACTTC	CASRSGTGRNEQYF	TRBD1	-	TRBJ2-7	TRBV6-1
TGTGCCAGCAGCTTACAGGGGGTAACCTACGAGCAGTACTTC	CASSLQGVTYEQYF	TRBD1	-	TRBJ2-7	TRBV5-5
TGTGCTAGTGGTTTGGCCGTCTCTGGAAACACCATATATTTT	CASGLAVSGNTIYF	-	-	TRBJ1-3	TRBV12-5
TGTGCCAGCAGTTTGGGGGACAGGGGGTTGAACACTGAAGCTTTCTTT	CASSLGDRGLNTEAFF	TRBD1	-	TRBJ1-1	TRBV27
TGCGCCAGCAGGGACAACTCTGGAAACACCATATATTTT	CASRDNSGNTIYF	-	-	TRBJ1-3	TRBV10-1
TGCGCCAGCAGCCAAACGACAGGGGAGTACACCGGGGAGCTGTTTTTT	CASSQTTGEYTGELFF	TRBD1	-	TRBJ2-2	TRBV5-1
TGTGCCAGCAGCATCGGGGGGGCTTACAATGAGCAGTTCTTC	CASSIGGAYNEQFF	TRBD2	few	TRBJ2-1	TRBV11-3
TGTGCCACCAGCAGAGCCAGGGTCCATGGCTACACCTTC	CATSRARVHGYTF	-	-	TRBJ1-2	TRBV15
TGTGCCAGCAGTTTTCCCACACCAGCGGGAGGATCGGGCGAGCAGTACTTC	CASSFPTPAGGSGEQYF	TRBD2	-	TRBJ2-7	TRBV28
TGTGCCAGCAGCCCTACTACAGGGTCGAACACTGAAGCTTTCTTT	CASSPTTGSNTEAFF	-	once	TRBJ1-1	TRBV5-6
TGTGCCAGTAACCTTGCAGGGGGAACTAATGAAAAACTGTTTTTT	CASNLAGGTNEKLFF	TRBD1	-	TRBJ1-4	TRBV19
TGTGCCAGCAGTTTAGGAGGGCTTAAATCCTATAATTCACCCCTCCACTTT	CASSLGGLKSYNSPLHF	-	medium-sized	TRBJ1-6	TRBV27
TGTGCCAGCAGTTTATTCCGGGCTAGCGGGAGTTACGAGCAGTACTTC	CASSLFRASGSYEQYF	TRBD2	few	TRBJ2-7	TRBV28
TGCGCCAGCAGCCAAGGACTAGCGACCTACAATGAGCAGTTCTTC	CASSQGLATYNEQFF	TRBD2	-	TRBJ2-1	TRBV4-3
TGCGCCAGCAGCCATACGGACAGGGGAAACGAGCAGTACTTC	CASSHTDRGNEQYF	TRBD1	-	TRBJ2-7	TRBV4-1
TGTGCCAGCAGCTCGGGAGTACGATCCTACGAGCAGTACTTC	CASSSGVRSYEQYF	-	once	TRBJ2-7	TRBV7-2
TGTGCCAGCAGCGGTCGTTTTGGCCGGGACACTAGCACAGATACGCAGTATTTT	CASSGRFGRDTSTDTQYF	-	-	TRBJ2-3	TRBV11-2
TGTGCCAGCAGCCACACAGGGTGGAACACCGGGGAGCTGTTTTTT	CASSHTGWNTGELFF	-	few	TRBJ2-2	TRBV27
TGTGCCAGTAGTATAGAGGCAGGGAGGACTGAAGCTTTCTTT	CASSIEAGRTEAFF	-	-	TRBJ1-1	TRBV19
TGCGCCCGAGTGAAGGGGGCAGACGATGAGCAGTTCTTC	CARVKGADDEQFF	TRBD1	-	TRBJ2-1	TRBV5-1
TGTGCCAGCAGTACTAAATACGAGCAGTACTTC	CASSTKYEQYF	-	-	TRBJ2-7	TRBV6-1
TGTGCCAGCAGCCCGGGACAGGAAGAGACCCAGTACTTC	CASSPGQEETQYF	TRBD1	once	TRBJ2-5	TRBV7-3
TGCGCCAGCAGCCAAGCGGGCTGGGGGGCCTACGAGCAGTACTTC	CASSQAGWGAYEQYF	-	-	TRBJ2-7	TRBV4-3
TGTGCCAGCAGTCATCAGGGGACCTATGGCTACACCTTC	CASSHQGTYGYTF	-	-	TRBJ1-2	TRBV2
TGTGCCAGCAGTGAGACAGGGGCGAGCTCCTACGAGCAGTACTTC	CASSETGASSYEQYF	TRBD1	-	TRBJ2-7	TRBV2
TGTGCCAGCAGCTTGGAGGGGTATACGCAGTATTTT	CASSLEGYTQYF	-	-	TRBJ2-3	TRBV5-4
TGTGCCAGCAGCCAACCCCCAGCAGGGGTAGGCACCGGGGAGCTGTTTTTT	CASSQPPAGVGTGELFF	-	-	TRBJ2-2	TRBV14
TGCGCCAGCAGCCCCAACTTGGATACGCAGTATTTT	CASSPNLDTQYF	-	-	TRBJ2-3	TRBV10-1
TGTGCCTGGAGTGGTGGGAGACAGTACTTC	CAWSGGRQYF	-	-	TRBJ2-7	TRBV30
TGTGCCATCACTCAAACCGGGACAGCCGGCTACAATGAGCAGTTCTTC	CAITQTGTAGYNEQFF	TRBD1	-	TRBJ2-1	TRBV10-3
TGTGCCAGCAGCGCAAACACAGAAAATAATGAAAAACTGTTTTTT	CASSANTENNEKLFF	-	-	TRBJ1-4	TRBV7-9
TGCGCCAGCAGCTCCCAGGGGCAGCAAGAGACCCAGTACTTC	CASSSQGQQETQYF	-	once	TRBJ2-5	TRBV5-1
TGCGCCAGCACCTTTCCGGGACAGGGGGCTAATGAGCAGTTCTTC	CASTFPGQGANEQFF	TRBD1	-	TRBJ2-1	TRBV5-1